This T cell receptor beta chain was profiled in a study of OX40 agonist ivuxolimab in advanced cancers. Study-level background: Patients were dosed intravenously with ivuxolimab at 0.01 to 10 mg/kg every 2 weeks. Study conclusions and caveats: Certain nonresponders additionally had low normalized T-cell clonal expansion.

Using immunoSEQ multiplex PCR, the repertoire was profiled, and TCRdb retains in-frame clones only, with some absent. The repertoire holds tens of thousands of clones, with more than 80% as singletons. With 5 bases clipped from V and 2 bases from J, the junction kept 8 bases outside the gene matches. The CDR3 is 16 amino acids. Germline V gene sequence: CDR1 SGHTA, CDR2 FQGTGA. As regards this clone: Its antigen is undetermined.

The chain carries TRBV7-3 and TRBJ2-3; 9 positions match TRBD1. Sequenced here: CD4+ or CD8+ T cells sorted from blood, sampled in a trial of the OX40 agonist ivuxolimab. The TCR was taken from an adult with an advanced solid tumor such as melanoma, head and neck, liver or kidney cancer. The CDR3, as DNA: TGTGCCAGCAGCCTACAGGGGGCACCTTCCACAGATACGCAGTATTTT. As protein: CASSLQGAPSTDTQYF.